The rows below give T cell receptor beta chains drawn from one sample of a study of CD8 T cells in Susac syndrome. Using its own MiXCR run on the immunoSEQ multiplex PCR reads, TCRdb lists one record per CDR3 protein. The sample yields fewer than 150,000 distinct CDR3 sequences, about 93% seen once. The sequencing sample was made of CD8+ T cells from PBMCs. These TCRs come from a human donor in good health. Each CDR3 is given with its conserved first and last residue. The D gene is left open where the match is weak. Clone sizes are given selectively: once, few, many, or a class where the clone is expanded.

size: -; V: TRBV6-2/TRBV6-3; D: -; J: TRBJ2-3; CDR3: CATRPGDTQYF; DNA: TGTGCCACCCGCCCAGGGGATACGCAGTATTTT
size: -; V: TRBV6-2/TRBV6-3; D: TRBD1; J: TRBJ1-1; CDR3: CASSWLPGQAMNTEAFF; DNA: TGTGCCAGCAGTTGGCTACCGGGACAGGCTATGAACACTGAAGCTTTCTTT
size: -; V: TRBV18; D: -; J: TRBJ2-7; CDR3: CASSPLVSSATLYEQYF; DNA: TGTGCCAGCTCACCACTTGTTTCTAGCGCGACCCTTTACGAGCAGTACTTC
size: -; V: TRBV27; D: -; J: TRBJ1-2; CDR3: CASSLAPEPNYGYTF; DNA: TGTGCCAGCAGTCTCGCTCCAGAGCCCAACTATGGCTACACCTTC
size: -; V: TRBV6-2/TRBV6-3; D: -; J: TRBJ1-5; CDR3: CASSYSYQQPQHF; DNA: TGTGCCAGCAGTTACTCGTATCAGCAGCCCCAGCATTTT
size: -; V: TRBV5-1; D: TRBD1; J: TRBJ1-2; CDR3: CASSLDWTGVGYTF; DNA: TGCGCCAGCAGCTTGGATTGGACAGGGGTCGGCTACACCTTC
size: -; V: TRBV11-2; D: -; J: TRBJ1-2; CDR3: CASSLEVRTPGYGYTF; DNA: TGTGCCAGCAGCTTAGAAGTCCGTACTCCTGGCTATGGCTACACCTTC
size: -; V: TRBV2; D: TRBD1; J: TRBJ2-3; CDR3: CASSTGTGSTDTQYF; DNA: TGTGCCAGCAGTACGGGGACAGGGAGCACAGATACGCAGTATTTT
size: -; V: TRBV4-1; D: -; J: TRBJ2-3; CDR3: CASVWLDTQYF; DNA: TGCGCCAGCGTTTGGTTAGATACGCAGTATTTT
size: -; V: TRBV7-8; D: -; J: TRBJ2-7; CDR3: CASSLEGIHYEQYF; DNA: TGTGCCAGCAGCTTAGAGGGAATACACTACGAGCAGTACTTC
size: -; V: TRBV20-1; D: -; J: TRBJ2-4; CDR3: CSAPSGAPANIQYF; DNA: TGCAGTGCTCCGTCCGGGGCCCCAGCTAACATTCAGTACTTC
size: -; V: TRBV27; D: TRBD2; J: TRBJ2-7; CDR3: CASSGGGPYEQYF; DNA: TGTGCCAGCAGCGGGGGGGGGCCCTACGAGCAGTACTTC
size: -; V: TRBV7-9; D: -; J: TRBJ1-5; CDR3: CASSLGGQQPQHF; DNA: TGTGCCAGCAGCTTAGGAGGTCAACAGCCCCAGCATTTT
size: -; V: TRBV29-1; D: -; J: TRBJ1-1; CDR3: CSGRIDRMNTEAFF; DNA: TGCAGCGGGCGGATTGACAGGATGAACACTGAAGCTTTCTTT
size: -; V: TRBV30; D: -; J: TRBJ1-2; CDR3: CAWSSGHAYGYTF; DNA: TGTGCCTGGAGTAGCGGACATGCCTATGGCTACACCTTC
size: -; V: TRBV28; D: -; J: TRBJ1-1; CDR3: CASSLLQGTEAFF; DNA: TGTGCCAGCAGTCTGCTCCAAGGCACTGAAGCTTTCTTT
size: -; V: TRBV27; D: TRBD1; J: TRBJ2-7; CDR3: CASSNRGRDGEQYF; DNA: TGTGCCAGCAGTAACAGGGGGCGGGATGGGGAGCAGTACTTC
size: few; V: TRBV6-2/TRBV6-3; D: -; J: TRBJ2-3; CDR3: CASSYWDTQYF; DNA: TGTGCCAGCAGTTACTGGGATACGCAGTATTTT
size: -; V: TRBV3-1; D: -; J: TRBJ2-5; CDR3: CASSSSGYQETQYF; DNA: TGTGCCAGCAGTTCCTCGGGGTACCAAGAGACCCAGTACTTC
size: -; V: TRBV5-6; D: -; J: TRBJ2-3; CDR3: CASSASDVNTDTQYF; DNA: TGTGCCAGCAGCGCCTCGGACGTCAACACAGATACGCAGTATTTT
size: -; V: TRBV7-6; D: TRBD2; J: TRBJ2-1; CDR3: CASSFKGTRVDEQFF; DNA: TGTGCCAGCAGCTTTAAAGGGACTAGAGTAGATGAGCAGTTCTTC
size: -; V: TRBV12-3/TRBV12-4; D: TRBD2; J: TRBJ2-5; CDR3: CASSFIAGGPETQYF; DNA: TGTGCCAGCAGTTTTATAGCGGGAGGGCCGGAGACCCAGTACTTC
size: -; V: TRBV6-5; D: -; J: TRBJ2-7; CDR3: CASSDRYRVHEQYF; DNA: TGTGCCAGCAGCGACCGGTACAGGGTCCACGAGCAGTACTTC
size: -; V: TRBV30; D: TRBD1; J: TRBJ2-7; CDR3: CAWSVPLGQGFREQYF; DNA: TGTGCCTGGAGTGTTCCGTTGGGACAGGGTTTTAGGGAGCAGTACTTC
size: -; V: TRBV14; D: TRBD1; J: TRBJ2-7; CDR3: CASSLDRLPYEQYF; DNA: TGTGCCAGCAGCTTGGACAGGCTCCCCTACGAGCAGTACTTC
size: -; V: TRBV7-6; D: TRBD2; J: TRBJ2-3; CDR3: CASSFSGGTADTQYF; DNA: TGTGCCAGCAGCTTCAGCGGGGGAACCGCAGATACGCAGTATTTT
size: -; V: TRBV20-1; D: -; J: TRBJ1-2; CDR3: CSALLTPYGYTF; DNA: TGCAGTGCCTTACTCACGCCCTATGGCTACACCTTC
size: -; V: TRBV29-1; D: -; J: TRBJ2-1; CDR3: CSVLSSAGNEQFF; DNA: TGCAGCGTGCTAAGTTCGGCGGGGAATGAGCAGTTCTTC
size: -; V: TRBV12-3/TRBV12-4; D: -; J: TRBJ1-2; CDR3: CASGLGWGYTF; DNA: TGTGCCAGCGGCCTGGGATGGGGCTACACCTTC
size: -; V: TRBV4-3; D: TRBD1; J: TRBJ2-2; CDR3: CASTLSGGRAGELFF; DNA: TGCGCCAGCACCCTTTCAGGGGGAAGGGCCGGGGAGCTGTTTTTT
size: -; V: TRBV30; D: -; J: TRBJ2-1; CDR3: CAWSVRPEQFF; DNA: TGTGCCTGGAGTGTACGGCCGGAGCAGTTCTTC
size: -; V: TRBV24-1; D: -; J: TRBJ2-1; CDR3: CATSERAGHTNEQFF; DNA: TGTGCCACCAGTGAGAGGGCTGGGCACACCAATGAGCAGTTCTTC